The next 6 T cell receptor beta chains were all read from a single sample in a study of cytomegalovirus exposure and HLA in healthy donors. With 60 Vbeta and 13 Jbeta primers, the PCR was carried out. Assay: immunoSEQ multiplex PCR; the TCRdb copy retains only in-frame clones and omits some. Here the sample spans over 150,000 clones, more than 60% being singletons. Sequenced: PBMCs. The receptors were sampled from a man between 35 and 55 years old in good health and CMV-seronegative.

This rearrangement joins TRBV21-1 to TRBJ2-7; the table calls TRBD2, which could not be checked here. TRBV21-1 is given as a pseudogene. This CDR3 is built from 14 residues. The CDR3 nucleotides are TGTGCCAGCAGCAGTAGCGTGGGAGAGTACGAGCAGTACTTC. Its protein is CASSSSVGEYEQYF.

The J gene is TRBJ2-5, the V gene TRBV5-4; a weak D match, TRBD2 (5 bases). Between the trimmed V and J ends, which lost 0 bases and 5 bases, there was a span of 14 bases. In germline, CDR1 is SGHNT, CDR2 YYREEE (reference sequence). The CDR3 covers 15 residues. The CDR3 sequence: CASSLVGVLVETQYF. CDR3 bases: TGTGCCAGCAGCTTGGTCGGGGTGTTAGTGGAGACCCAGTACTTC.

V is TRBV5-3 and J is TRBJ1-5, with no clear D. TRBV5-3 is marked as an open reading frame, function uncertain. Trimming pared 5 bases from V and 3 bases from J, leaving 21 bases between. CDR3 length equals 17 residues. This CDR3 reads CARSPSGKRQHNQPQHF. CDR3 DNA: TGTGCCAGAAGTCCGAGTGGTAAGCGGCAGCACAATCAGCCCCAGCATTTT.

V usage is TRBV10-1 and J usage is TRBJ2-3; 12 nucleotides line up with TRBD1. CDR1 and CDR2 from the germline V gene are WNHNN and SYGVQD (reference sequence). The CDR3 totals 15 residues. V lost 5 bases, J lost 4 bases, and 4 bases stayed unmatched. The CDR3 nucleotides are TGCGCCAGCAGTTCCGGGACAGGGGGCCCAGATACGCAGTATTTT. The encoded protein is CASSSGTGGPDTQYF.

A few counts support this clone. DNA for the CDR3: TGTGCCAGCAGTCCTGACAGACCGAACACTGAAGCTTTCTTT. Translating it yields CASSPDRPNTEAFF. The chain recombines TRBV25-1 with TRBJ1-1; perhaps TRBD1 as D (5 bases). Germline lookup yields CDR1 MGHDK and CDR2 SYGVNS. This CDR3 has 14 amino acids. V lost 5 bases, J lost 1 base, and 11 bases lay in between.

The rearrangement uses TRBV6-5 and TRBJ2-1; D gene unclear. Germline V gene sequence: CDR1 MNHEY, CDR2 SVGAGI. The CDR3 has 15 residues. Trimming took off 5 bases at V and 8 bases at J, with 19 bases between the two ends. The CDR3 is CASSPDTPIRHEQFF. CDR3 nucleotide sequence: TGTGCCAGCAGTCCAGACACACCGATTAGGCATGAGCAGTTCTTC.